These 9 T cell receptor beta chains came from one sample sequenced in a study of metastatic and nonmetastatic thyroid tumors. No treatment had been given to any patient before thyroid surgery. TCRdb recomputed clones from the PCR reads via MiXCR. The sample records tens of thousands of clones, less than 20% being singletons. The sequenced sample consisted of tumor tissue. These receptors all come from a female donor with papillary thyroid cancer or a benign thyroid nodule (not recorded which). Some clones in this sample may be carry-over from other donors' samples.

This clone was observed at least ten times. The CDR3 DNA sequence: TGCAGTGCCCAGACAGGGGGCTTGGTCACTGAAGCTTTCTTT. Protein: CSAQTGGLVTEAFF. The chain couples TRBV20-1 to TRBJ1-1, with 10 bases fitting TRBD1. The CDR3 has 14 residues. CDR1 is DFQATT, CDR2 SNEGSKA, per germline (reference sequence). The V and J ends lost 6 bases and 4 bases, in that order; junction bases with no gene match: 8.

This clone was recorded at least ten times. The chain is built from TRBV28 and TRBJ2-7; D unresolved. Germline loops: CDR1 MDHEN, CDR2 SYDVKM. Trimming took off 4 bases at V and 2 bases at J, with 12 bases between the two ends. CDR3 length: 14 residues. The CDR3 spells CASSSLLGTYEQYF. The CDR3 region has the DNA TGTGCCAGCAGTTCCCTGCTAGGGACCTACGAGCAGTACTTC.

This clone was detected many times. The same CDR3 arises from other DNA sequences in this sample as well. This chain connects TRBV28 to TRBJ2-5, with D unresolved. The germline V gene encodes CDR1 MDHEN and CDR2 SYDVKM. The CDR3 sequence is 14 residues long. V lost 2 bases to trimming and J lost 4 bases, with 11 bases between them. In nucleotides, the CDR3 is TGTGCCAGCAGTTTACACGGCGGCCTAGAGACCCAGTACTTC. Its protein product is CASSLHGGLETQYF.

The chain combines TRBV20-1 with TRBJ2-1, with 11 bases identical to TRBD2. The CDR3 runs to 14 residues. Germline V gives CDR1 DFQATT, CDR2 SNEGSKA (reference sequence). V shed 4 bases and J 10 bases; nucleotides not matched to a gene: 9. The CDR3 protein is CSATYGTSGAEQFF. The CDR3 DNA is TGCAGTGCTACGTACGGGACTAGCGGAGCCGAGCAGTTCTTC.

This clone has at least ten counts. The chain combines TRBV11-2 with TRBJ1-3, with D perhaps TRBD1 (5 bases). This CDR3 comprises 14 residues. CDR1 is SGHAT and CDR2 is FQNNGV in the germline V gene. V shed 3 bases and J shed 3 bases, with 9 bases lying between them. The CDR3 is CASSLGTVGNTIYF. CDR3 coding DNA: TGTGCCAGCAGCTTGGGGACGGTTGGAAACACCATATATTTT.

The sample holds many counts of this clone. This chain uses TRBV28 with TRBJ1-4; no reliable D call. In germline, CDR1 is MDHEN, CDR2 SYDVKM. V was trimmed by 2 bases and J by 5 bases, leaving 9 bases between them. There are 14 residues in the CDR3. In nucleotides, the CDR3 is TGTGCCAGCAGTTTAGACCTTGGGAATGAAAAACTGTTTTTT. Its protein is CASSLDLGNEKLFF.

This clone was counted only a few times. The chain employs TRBV12-3 or TRBV12-4 and TRBJ2-1; 10 bases agree with TRBD2. V lost 8 bases and J lost 7; bases outside the gene matches: 11. This CDR3 region has 15 residues. The CDR3 reads CASVGLGLATNEQFF. CDR3 in DNA: TGTGCCAGCGTGGGATTGGGACTAGCGACTAATGAGCAGTTCTTC.

This clone was seen just once. V is TRBV20-1 and J is TRBJ1-2; D is ambiguous. Trimming cost V 0 bases and J 1 base, with 12 bases left between them. Per the germline V gene, CDR1 is DFQATT and CDR2 is SNEGSKA (reference sequence). The CDR3 contains 15 residues. The CDR3 coding sequence is TGCAGTGCTAGAGAGTTGGGCTCTATTAACTATGGCTACACCTTC. Translated: CSARELGSINYGYTF.

Many counts were recorded for this clone. The chain is built from TRBV28 and TRBJ2-7; 8 positions match TRBD1. V lost 8 bases and J lost 1; bases outside the gene matches: 4. The CDR3 is 13 amino acids. Germline V gene data show CDR1 as MDHEN and CDR2 as SYDVKM. CDR3 nucleotide sequence: TGTGCCAGCTGGACAGGGAGGTCCTACGAGCAGTACTTC. This encodes CASWTGRSYEQYF.